This T cell receptor beta chain was sequenced during a study of tumor and adjacent non-tumor tissue in lung cancer. Trimming removed 4 bases at V and 0 bases at J, with 11 bases between. The CDR3 runs 14 residues. Per the germline V gene, CDR1 is SGHRS and CDR2 is YFSETQ. The library came from three nested PCR rounds adapted from ARM-PCR protocols. TCRdb reprocessed the multiplex PCR reads with MiXCR, giving one entry per CDR3 protein. The data show tens of thousands of distinct CDR3 sequences, around four fifths seen once. This sample's RNA came from whole unsorted tissue. Between August and November 2014, newly diagnosed, chemotherapy-naive lung cancer patients underwent thoracic surgery in China.

The sequenced sample was lung tumor tissue. The J gene is TRBJ2-7, the V gene TRBV5-1; D gene ambiguous. This TCR came from a man in his sixties with non-small cell lung cancer. The CDR3 DNA reads as TGCGCCAGCAGCCTGACGGTCCTCTCCTACGAGCAGTACTTC. It yields the protein CASSLTVLSYEQYF.